This entry lists 14 T cell receptor beta chains sequenced from one sample in a study of cytomegalovirus exposure and HLA in healthy donors. The PCR used 60 Vbeta and 13 Jbeta primers. Only in-frame clones appear in the TCRdb table, and some are missing; sequencing was by immunoSEQ multiplex PCR. The sample records around 230,000 clones, about 80% being singletons. Sequenced material: PBMCs. These TCRs come from a man aged 35-49 years in good health and CMV-seropositive.

The chain recombines TRBV5-1 with TRBJ2-5; 14 bases map to TRBD2. Germline V gene data show CDR1 as SGHRS and CDR2 as YFSETQ. The CDR3 has 17 residues. The J segment lost 4 bases and the V segment lost 2 bases, leaving 7 bases of the junction unmatched. The CDR3 loop reads CASSFPGLAGALETQYF. As DNA, the CDR3 is TGCGCCAGCAGCTTCCCGGGACTAGCGGGAGCTTTAGAGACCCAGTACTTC.

The V and J genes are TRBV6-1 and TRBJ1-2; the D is unclear. CDR1 MNHNS and CDR2 SASEGT come from the germline V gene. V lost 6 bases and J lost 8, with 13 bases in between. The CDR3 has 12 amino acids. The CDR3 DNA is TGTGCCAGCAGGAGCCGGGAAAAAGGCTACACCTTC. Amino acid sequence: CASRSREKGYTF.

This clone was recorded a few times. This rearrangement joins TRBV6-6 to TRBJ1-5, with 8 bases lining up with TRBD1. CDR3 size: 15 residues. Losses at the gene ends were 6 bases for V and 4 bases for J; bases not matched to a gene: 8. The germline CDR1 and CDR2 sequences are MNHNY and SVGAGI (reference sequence). The CDR3 DNA is TGTGCCAGCAGCTTCGGGCAGGGGGCGAATCAGCCCCAGCATTTT. It specifies CASSFGQGANQPQHF.

This rearrangement joins TRBV7-8 to TRBJ2-1, with 11 bases matching TRBD2. The CDR3 has 16 amino acids. Germline V gene lookup returns CDR1 SGHVS and CDR2 FQNEAQ. The V gene end was trimmed by 4 bases and the J gene end by 6 bases; junction bases not matched to a gene: 8. The DNA for the CDR3 is TGTGCCAGCAGCTCCGAGGGACTAGCGGCGTTCAATGAGCAGTTCTTC. This encodes CASSSEGLAAFNEQFF.

In its sample, this clone was seen once. Here the CDR3 reads CASSESIEPSRANTEAFF. The CDR3 DNA sequence: TGCGCCAGCAGTGAGTCTATTGAGCCATCGAGGGCGAACACTGAAGCTTTCTTT. The chain is built from TRBV10-1 and TRBJ1-1, with D unresolved. Trimming shortened V by 0 bases and J by 1 base, and 18 bases separated the two germline ends. This CDR3 has 18 residues. In germline, CDR1 is WNHNN, CDR2 SYGVQD (reference sequence).

This clone is a singleton in its sample. J is TRBJ2-1 and V is TRBV9; tentative D call: TRBD2 (6 bases). This CDR3 has 16 residues. Germline V CDR1 and CDR2: SGDLS, YYNGEE. V was trimmed by 0 bases and J by 0 bases, leaving 10 bases between them. In DNA form, the CDR3 reads TGTGCCAGCAGCGTAGGTGGTAGCGGCTCCTACAATGAGCAGTTCTTC. It yields the protein CASSVGGSGSYNEQFF.

The J gene is TRBJ1-2, the V gene TRBV15, with TRBD1 matching 10 bases. Germline V gene lookup returns CDR1 LNHNV and CDR2 YYDKDF (reference sequence). After removal of 1 base from V and 3 bases from J, the junction contained 5 bases not matched to a gene. The CDR3 sequence is 16 residues long. The CDR3 coding sequence is TGTGCCACCAGCAGAGTTGCGGACAGGGGGGACTATGGCTACACCTTC. Translating it yields CATSRVADRGDYGYTF.

V and J are TRBV19 and TRBJ1-3; D gene unclear. The CDR3 covers 15 residues. Per germline, CDR1 LNHDA and CDR2 SQIVND (reference sequence). V was cut by 3 bases and J by 0 bases, with 9 bases left in between. The CDR3 sequence: CASSIPRSSGNTIYF. The CDR3 region has the DNA TGTGCCAGTAGTATCCCCCGGAGCTCTGGAAACACCATATATTTT.

The sample holds a few counts of this clone. This sequence joins TRBV10-2 and TRBJ1-1; 11 bases are shared with TRBD1. The CDR3 runs to 17 residues. The V segment lost 4 bases and the J segment 5 bases; nucleotides outside the gene matches: 12. CDR1 WSHSY and CDR2 SAAADI come from the germline V gene. The CDR3 DNA reads as TGCGCCAGCAGTGCCCTCCGGGACAGGGGGTGGTATACTGAAGCTTTCTTT. Protein: CASSALRDRGWYTEAFF.

The rearrangement links TRBV4-1 to TRBJ2-2; D is uncertain. This CDR3 is built from 14 residues. The V gene's germline CDR1 is MGHRA and CDR2 YSYEKL. V dropped 5 bases and J dropped 3 bases, with 10 bases sitting between them. Here the CDR3 reads CASSYDWYTGELFF. CDR3 nucleotides: TGCGCCAGCAGCTACGACTGGTACACCGGGGAGCTGTTTTTT.

J is TRBJ1-2 and V is TRBV15; 8 bases match TRBD1. There are 15 residues in the CDR3. The V gene end was trimmed by 0 bases and the J gene end by 6 bases; junction bases not matched to a gene: 6. Germline-derived CDR1 and CDR2 are LNHNV and YYDKDF (reference sequence). In DNA form, the CDR3 reads TGTGCCACCAGCAGAGATGCCCAGGGGGCCGATGGCTACACCTTC. Its protein is CATSRDAQGADGYTF.

J is TRBJ2-7 and V is TRBV7-6, with 7 bases fitting TRBD2. CDR1 and CDR2 from the germline V gene are SGHVS and FNYEAQ. CDR3 length: 14 amino acids. V was pared by 4 bases and J by 2 bases, with 5 bases of the junction left unmatched. The CDR3 bases are TGTGCCAGCAGCTCGGGGGGAGGAACCTACGAGCAGTACTTC. As protein: CASSSGGGTYEQYF.

This chain connects TRBV28 to TRBJ2-6, with D possibly TRBD1 on 6 matching bases. The germline V gene has CDR1 MDHEN and CDR2 SYDVKM. Trimming took 5 bases from V and 4 from J, leaving 15 bases between them. The CDR3 totals 16 residues. The CDR3: CASSTLQGTGANVLTF. Here the CDR3 DNA reads TGTGCCAGCAGTACCCTACAGGGAACGGGGGCCAACGTCCTGACTTTC.

The J gene is TRBJ1-2, the V gene TRBV14; 8 nucleotides match TRBD1. Germline V lookup: CDR1 SGHDN, CDR2 FVKESK. V shed 0 bases, J shed 5 bases, and the junction held 5 bases outside the gene matches. This CDR3 comprises 15 residues. Written as DNA, the CDR3 is TGTGCCAGCAGCCAAGATCCAGGGGGCCGTTATGGCTACACCTTC. Protein: CASSQDPGGRYGYTF.